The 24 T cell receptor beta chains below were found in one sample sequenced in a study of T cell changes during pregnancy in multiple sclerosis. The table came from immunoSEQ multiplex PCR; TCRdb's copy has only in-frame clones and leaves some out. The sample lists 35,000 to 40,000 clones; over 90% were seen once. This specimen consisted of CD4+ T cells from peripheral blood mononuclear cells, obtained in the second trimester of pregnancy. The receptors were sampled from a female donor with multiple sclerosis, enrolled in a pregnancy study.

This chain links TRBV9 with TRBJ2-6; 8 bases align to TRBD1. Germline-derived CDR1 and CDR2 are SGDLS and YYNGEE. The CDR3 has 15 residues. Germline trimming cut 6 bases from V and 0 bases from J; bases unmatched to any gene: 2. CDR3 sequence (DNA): TGTGCCAGCACCAGGGGGCACTCTGGGGCCAACGTCCTGACTTTC. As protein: CASTRGHSGANVLTF.

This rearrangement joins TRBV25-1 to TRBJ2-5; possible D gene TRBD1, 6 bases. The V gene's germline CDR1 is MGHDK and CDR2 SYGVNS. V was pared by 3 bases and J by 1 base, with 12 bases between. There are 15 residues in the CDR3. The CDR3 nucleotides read TGTGCCAGCAGTGATTACAGGGCCTCCCAAGAGACCCAGTACTTC. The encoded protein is CASSDYRASQETQYF. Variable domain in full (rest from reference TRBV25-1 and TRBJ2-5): EADIYQTPRYLVIGTGKKITLECSQTMGHDKMYWYQQDPGMELHLIHYSYGVNSTEKGDLSSESTVSRIRTEHFPLTLESARPSHTSQYLCASSDYRASQETQYFGPGTRLLVL.

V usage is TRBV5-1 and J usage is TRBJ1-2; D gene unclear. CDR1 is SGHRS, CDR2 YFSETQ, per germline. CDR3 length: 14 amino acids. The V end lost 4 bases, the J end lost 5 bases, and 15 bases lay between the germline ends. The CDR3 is CASSPGLLRYGYTF. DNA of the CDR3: TGCGCCAGCAGCCCCGGGTTACTGAGGTATGGCTACACCTTC.

CDR3 protein: CASSYITRQGPDTQYF. In DNA, the CDR3 is TGTGCCAGCAGTTACATAACCCGACAGGGTCCAGATACGCAGTATTTT. The chain has TRBV27 and TRBJ2-3, with TRBD1 identical over 7 bases. This CDR3 contains 16 residues. Germline assignment: CDR1 MNHEY and CDR2 SMNVEV (reference sequence). The V gene end was trimmed by 4 bases and the J gene end by 4 bases; junction bases not matched to a gene: 11.

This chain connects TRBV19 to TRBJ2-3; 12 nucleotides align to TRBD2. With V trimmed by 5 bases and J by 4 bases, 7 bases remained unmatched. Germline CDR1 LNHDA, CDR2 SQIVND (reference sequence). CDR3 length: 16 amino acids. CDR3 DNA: TGTGCCAGTAGTTCGACTAGCGGGAGTCTTCCAGATACGCAGTATTTT. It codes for CASSSTSGSLPDTQYF.

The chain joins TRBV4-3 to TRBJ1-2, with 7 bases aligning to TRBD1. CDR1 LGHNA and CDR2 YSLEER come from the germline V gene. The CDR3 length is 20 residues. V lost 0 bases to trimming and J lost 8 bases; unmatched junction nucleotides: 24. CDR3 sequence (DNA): TGCGCCAGCAGCCAAGATCGGGGTAGAGTGCTTGGCAGGGGGGATGTGGGCTACACCTTC. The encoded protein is CASSQDRGRVLGRGDVGYTF.

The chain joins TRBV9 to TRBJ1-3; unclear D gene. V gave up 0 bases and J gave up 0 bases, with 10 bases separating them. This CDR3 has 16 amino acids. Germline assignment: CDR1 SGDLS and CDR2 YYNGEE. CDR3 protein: CASSVGDRVSGNTIYF. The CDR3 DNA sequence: TGTGCCAGCAGCGTAGGAGATCGAGTCTCTGGAAACACCATATATTTT.

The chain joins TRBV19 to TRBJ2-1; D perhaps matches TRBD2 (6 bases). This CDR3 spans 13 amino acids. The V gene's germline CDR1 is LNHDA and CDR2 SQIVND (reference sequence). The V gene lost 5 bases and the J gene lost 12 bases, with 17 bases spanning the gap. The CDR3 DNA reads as TGTGCCAGTAGTCCGGGACTGCCGACGGTGCAGTTCTTC. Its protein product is CASSPGLPTVQFF. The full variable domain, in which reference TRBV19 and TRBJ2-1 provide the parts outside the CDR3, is DGGITQSPKYLFRKEGQNVTLSCEQNLNHDAMYWYRQDPGQGLRLIYYSQIVNDFQKGDIAEGYSVSREKKESFPLTVTSAQKNPTAFYLCASSPGLPTVQFFGPGTRLTVL.

CDR3 DNA sequence: TGCGCCAGCAGCCAAGACGACAGGGGCGGTTATGGCTACACCTTC. This gives the protein CASSQDDRGGYGYTF. This chain connects TRBV4-1 to TRBJ1-2; 8 bases are shared with TRBD1. The ends lost 0 bases at V and 5 bases at J; junction bases unmatched: 5. Germline CDR1 is MGHRA and CDR2 is YSYEKL. This CDR3 comprises 15 residues.

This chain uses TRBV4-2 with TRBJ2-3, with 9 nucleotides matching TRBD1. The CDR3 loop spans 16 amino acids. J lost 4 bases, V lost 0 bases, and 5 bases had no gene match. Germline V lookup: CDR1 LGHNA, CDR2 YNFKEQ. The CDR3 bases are TGTGCCAGCAGCCAAGAAGGGTACAGGGGGCCAGATACGCAGTATTTT. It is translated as CASSQEGYRGPDTQYF.

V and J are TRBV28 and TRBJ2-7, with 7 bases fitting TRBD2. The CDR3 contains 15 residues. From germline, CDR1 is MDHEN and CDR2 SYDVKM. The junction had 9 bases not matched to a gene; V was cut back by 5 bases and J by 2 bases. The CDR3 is CASSAIAGRAYEQYF. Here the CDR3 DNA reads TGTGCCAGCAGTGCCATAGCGGGCAGGGCCTACGAGCAGTACTTC.

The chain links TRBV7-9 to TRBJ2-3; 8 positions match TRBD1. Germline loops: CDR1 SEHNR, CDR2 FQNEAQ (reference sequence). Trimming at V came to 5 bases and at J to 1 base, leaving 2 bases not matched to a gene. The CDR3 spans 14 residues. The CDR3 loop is CASSQGQGTDTQYF. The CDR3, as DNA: TGTGCCAGCAGCCAGGGACAGGGCACAGATACGCAGTATTTT.

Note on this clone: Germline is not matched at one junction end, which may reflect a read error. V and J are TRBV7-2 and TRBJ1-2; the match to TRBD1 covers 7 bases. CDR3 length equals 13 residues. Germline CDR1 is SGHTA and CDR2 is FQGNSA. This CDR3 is CASTLGTVYGYTF. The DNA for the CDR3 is TGTGCCAGCACCTTAGGGACAGTCTATGGCTACACCTTC.

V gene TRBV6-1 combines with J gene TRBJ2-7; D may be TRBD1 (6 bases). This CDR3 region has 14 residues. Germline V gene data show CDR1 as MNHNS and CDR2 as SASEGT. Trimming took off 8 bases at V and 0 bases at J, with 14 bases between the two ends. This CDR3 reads CASFGRGFSYEQYF. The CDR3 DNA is TGTGCCAGCTTCGGCAGGGGATTCTCCTACGAGCAGTACTTC.

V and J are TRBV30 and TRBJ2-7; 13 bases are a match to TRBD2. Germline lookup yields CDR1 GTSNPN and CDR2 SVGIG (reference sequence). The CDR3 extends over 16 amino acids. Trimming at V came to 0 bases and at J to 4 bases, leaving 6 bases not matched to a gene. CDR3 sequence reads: CAWSVLAGGPGYEQYF. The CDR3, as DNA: TGTGCCTGGAGTGTACTAGCGGGAGGGCCTGGGTACGAGCAGTACTTC.

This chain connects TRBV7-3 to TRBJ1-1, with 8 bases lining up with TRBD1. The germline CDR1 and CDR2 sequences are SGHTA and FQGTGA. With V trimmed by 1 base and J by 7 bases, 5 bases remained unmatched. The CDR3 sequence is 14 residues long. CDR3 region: CASSLRAGGGEAFF. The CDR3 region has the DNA TGTGCCAGCAGCTTAAGGGCAGGGGGCGGTGAAGCTTTCTTT.

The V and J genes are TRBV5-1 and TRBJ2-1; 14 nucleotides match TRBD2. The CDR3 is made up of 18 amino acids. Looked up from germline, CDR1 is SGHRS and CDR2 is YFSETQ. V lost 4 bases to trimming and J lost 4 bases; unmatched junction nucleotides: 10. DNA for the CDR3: TGCGCCAGCAGCGCGGCGGGACTAGCGGGAGTATTGTACAATGAGCAGTTCTTC. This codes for CASSAAGLAGVLYNEQFF.

CDR3 sequence: CASSYSRGSYNEQFF. The CDR3 nucleotides read TGTGCCAGCAGTTACTCCCGGGGGTCCTACAATGAGCAGTTCTTC. The chain joins TRBV6-6 to TRBJ2-1; D perhaps matches TRBD2 (6 bases). V lost 0 bases, J lost 1 base, and 7 bases lay in between. The CDR3 consists of 15 residues. Germline V CDR1 and CDR2: MNHNY, SVGAGI (reference sequence).

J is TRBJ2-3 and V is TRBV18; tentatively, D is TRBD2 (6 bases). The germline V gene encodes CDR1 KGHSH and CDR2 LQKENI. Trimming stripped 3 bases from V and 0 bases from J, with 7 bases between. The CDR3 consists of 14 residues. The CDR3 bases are TGTGCCAGCTCACCCGGGGGTAGCACAGATACGCAGTATTTT. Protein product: CASSPGGSTDTQYF.

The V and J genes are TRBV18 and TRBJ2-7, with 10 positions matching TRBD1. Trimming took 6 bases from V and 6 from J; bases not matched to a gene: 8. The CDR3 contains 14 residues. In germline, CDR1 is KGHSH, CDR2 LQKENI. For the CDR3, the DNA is TGTGCCAGCTCCAGCCGGGACAGGGGTTCCGAGCAGTACTTC. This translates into CASSSRDRGSEQYF.

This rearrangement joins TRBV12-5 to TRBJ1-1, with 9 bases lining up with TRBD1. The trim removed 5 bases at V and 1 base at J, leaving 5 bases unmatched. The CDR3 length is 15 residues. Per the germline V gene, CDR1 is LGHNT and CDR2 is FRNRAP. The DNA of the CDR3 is TGTGCTAGTGGTGGACAGGGACAGGGGAACACTGAAGCTTTCTTT. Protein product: CASGGQGQGNTEAFF.

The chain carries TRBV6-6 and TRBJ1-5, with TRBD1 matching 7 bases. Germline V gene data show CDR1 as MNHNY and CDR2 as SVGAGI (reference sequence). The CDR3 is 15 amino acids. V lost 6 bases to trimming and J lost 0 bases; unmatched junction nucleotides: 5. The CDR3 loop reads CASRPGQYSNQPQHF. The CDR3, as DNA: TGTGCCAGCAGACCGGGACAGTATAGCAATCAGCCCCAGCATTTT.

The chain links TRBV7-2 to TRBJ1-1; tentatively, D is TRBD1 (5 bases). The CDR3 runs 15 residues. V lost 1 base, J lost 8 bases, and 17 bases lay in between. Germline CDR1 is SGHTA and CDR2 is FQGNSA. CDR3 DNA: TGTGCCAGCAGCTTAGAATTGGGTAGGGGTCAGGAAGCTTTCTTT. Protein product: CASSLELGRGQEAFF.

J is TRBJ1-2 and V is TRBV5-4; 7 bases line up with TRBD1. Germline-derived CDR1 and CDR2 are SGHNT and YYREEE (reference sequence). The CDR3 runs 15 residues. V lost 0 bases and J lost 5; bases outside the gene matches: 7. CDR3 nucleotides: TGTGCCAGCAGCTTGGGCGTGGACAGGAAATATGGCTACACCTTC. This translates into CASSLGVDRKYGYTF.